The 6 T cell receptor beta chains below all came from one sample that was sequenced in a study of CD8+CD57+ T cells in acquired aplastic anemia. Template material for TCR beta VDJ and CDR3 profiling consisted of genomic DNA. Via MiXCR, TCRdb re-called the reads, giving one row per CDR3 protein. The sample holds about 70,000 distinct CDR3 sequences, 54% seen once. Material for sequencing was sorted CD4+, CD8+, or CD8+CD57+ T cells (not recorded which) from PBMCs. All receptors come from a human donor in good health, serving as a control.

For the CDR3, the DNA is TGTGCCAGCCAAGAGACAAACTATGGCTACACCTTC. As protein: CASQETNYGYTF. This chain links TRBV7-9 with TRBJ1-2, with D uncertain. Germline CDR1 reads SEHNR; CDR2 reads FQNEAQ (reference sequence). With 8 bases removed from V and 2 bases from J, the gap between germline ends came to 9 bases. This CDR3 is built from 12 residues.

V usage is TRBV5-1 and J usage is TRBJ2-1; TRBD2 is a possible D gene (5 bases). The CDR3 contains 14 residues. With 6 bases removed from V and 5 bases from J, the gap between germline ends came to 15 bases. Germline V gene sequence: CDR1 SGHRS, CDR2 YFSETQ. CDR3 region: CASTLLYGDNEQFF. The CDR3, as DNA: TGCGCCAGCACCCTGCTGTACGGGGACAATGAGCAGTTCTTC.

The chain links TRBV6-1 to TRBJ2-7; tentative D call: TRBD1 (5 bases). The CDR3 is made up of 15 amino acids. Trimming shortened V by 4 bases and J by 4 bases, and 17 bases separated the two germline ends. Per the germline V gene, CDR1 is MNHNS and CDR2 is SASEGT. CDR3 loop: CASSALQVKEYEQYF. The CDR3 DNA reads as TGTGCCAGCAGTGCGCTACAGGTTAAGGAGTACGAGCAGTACTTC.

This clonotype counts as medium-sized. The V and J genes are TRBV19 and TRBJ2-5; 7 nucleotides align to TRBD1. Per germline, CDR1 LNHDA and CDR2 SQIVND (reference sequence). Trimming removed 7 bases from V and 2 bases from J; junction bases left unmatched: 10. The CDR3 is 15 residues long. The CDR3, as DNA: TGTGCCAGTACCATCGTCTGGGACAGACAAGAGACCCAGTACTTC. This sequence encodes CASTIVWDRQETQYF.

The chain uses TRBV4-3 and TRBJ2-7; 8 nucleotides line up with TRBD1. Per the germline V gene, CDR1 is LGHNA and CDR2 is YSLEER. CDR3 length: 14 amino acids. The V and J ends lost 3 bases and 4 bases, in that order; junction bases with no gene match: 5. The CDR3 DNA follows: TGCGCCAGCAGCCACGGACAGGGATCGTACGAGCAGTACTTC. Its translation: CASSHGQGSYEQYF.

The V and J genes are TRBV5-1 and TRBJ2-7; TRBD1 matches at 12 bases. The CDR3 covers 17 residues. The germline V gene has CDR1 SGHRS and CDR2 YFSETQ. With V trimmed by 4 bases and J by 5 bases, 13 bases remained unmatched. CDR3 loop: CASSQGTGQGAVHEQYF. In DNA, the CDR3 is TGCGCCAGCAGCCAAGGAACGGGACAGGGGGCTGTCCACGAGCAGTACTTC.